This T cell receptor beta chain was profiled in a study of OX40 agonist ivuxolimab in advanced cancers. On the study more broadly: The dose-escalation group included hepatocellular carcinoma, melanoma, renal cell carcinoma and head and neck cancer.

Trimming took off 4 bases at V and 10 bases at J, with 14 bases between the two ends. CDR1 KGHSH and CDR2 LQKENI come from the germline V gene. CDR3 length equals 13 residues. Measured with immunoSEQ multiplex PCR; TCRdb has only the in-frame clones, and not every one. The sample has approximately 65,000 clones, around four fifths seen once. The V and J genes are TRBV18 and TRBJ2-1, with D possibly matching TRBD2 (6 bases). Sequenced material: CD4+ or CD8+ T cells sorted from blood, taken in a trial of the OX40 agonist ivuxolimab. This clonotype originated in an adult with an advanced solid tumor such as melanoma, head and neck, liver or kidney cancer. CDR3 bases: TGTGCCAGCTCACTCTCTAGCGAGGGAGAGCAGTTCTTC. It specifies CASSLSSEGEQFF.